This passage covers 23 T cell receptor beta chains from one sample sequenced in a study of graft-versus-host responses after intestinal transplantation. Their antigens are not known. Only in-frame clones appear in the TCRdb table, and some are missing; sequencing was by immunoSEQ multiplex PCR. Of roughly 120,000 clones in the sample, 90% to 95% are singletons; the top ten hold about 3.3%. The sample was unstimulated CD8+ T cells sorted from spleen or lymph node cells, taken before intestinal transplant. Receptors were obtained from a human donor who received an intestinal transplant.

The chain recombines TRBV21-1 with TRBJ2-4. TRBV21-1 is flagged as a pseudogene. The CDR3 totals 14 residues. CDR3 sequence (DNA): TGTGCCAGCAGCGGGGAATGGCCCAAAAACATTCAGTACTTC. Its translation is CASSGEWPKNIQYF.

CDR3 sequence: CASSLSRGGRDEQFF. The DNA of the CDR3 is TGTGCCAGCAGCTTATCAAGGGGGGGAAGGGACGAGCAGTTCTTC. The chain recombines TRBV13 with TRBJ2-1, with D maybe TRBD2 (7 bases). From germline, CDR1 is PRHDT and CDR2 FYEKMQ (reference sequence). The CDR3 is made up of 15 amino acids. V shed 2 bases and J shed 10 bases, with 18 bases lying between them.

The chain is built from TRBV27 and TRBJ2-6; 10 bases map to TRBD1. The CDR3 spans 17 residues. J was trimmed by 4 bases and V by 4 bases; bases with no gene match: 7. Germline V lookup: CDR1 MNHEY, CDR2 SMNVEV (reference sequence). CDR3: CASSSPGQGRGANVLTF. The CDR3 coding sequence is TGTGCCAGCAGTTCTCCGGGACAGGGGCGAGGGGCCAACGTCCTGACTTTC.

The chain has TRBV7-6 and TRBJ2-5; the match to TRBD1 covers 7 bases. The J call may be mistaken, given a closer DNA end match to TRBJ2-7. Germline V gene sequence: CDR1 SGHVS, CDR2 FNYEAQ. The CDR3 has 15 amino acids. CDR3 coding DNA: TGTGCCAGCAGCTTAGCGACAGGGCCGGACTACGAGCAGTACTTC. Translation gives CASSLATGPDYEQYF.

The chain combines TRBV6-1 with TRBJ1-1; D possibly corresponds to TRBD1 (5 bases). Germline values: CDR1 MNHNS, CDR2 SASEGT. Trimming removed 5 bases from V and 0 bases from J, with 10 bases in between. The CDR3 length is 14 residues. The CDR3: CASSRQSLNTEAFF. For the CDR3, the DNA is TGTGCCAGCAGTAGACAGTCCCTGAACACTGAAGCTTTCTTT.

The chain carries TRBV7-3 and TRBJ2-7; D is perhaps TRBD1 (6 bases). The germline V and J ends were trimmed by 3 bases and 3 bases, with 9 bases remaining between them. Germline CDR1 reads SGHTA; CDR2 reads FQGTGA. The CDR3 has 13 amino acids. This CDR3 reads CASSFGTNYEQYF. The CDR3 nucleotides read TGTGCCAGCAGCTTTGGGACAAACTACGAGCAGTACTTC.

The V gene is TRBV6-6, the J gene TRBJ2-7; 7 nucleotides match TRBD1. The CDR3 has 15 amino acids. Germline lookup yields CDR1 MNHNY and CDR2 SVGAGI (reference sequence). V shed 6 bases, J shed 2 bases, and the junction held 10 bases outside the gene matches. CDR3: CASRDPGQIAYEQYF. The CDR3 bases are TGTGCCAGCAGAGACCCGGGACAGATTGCCTACGAGCAGTACTTC.

The genes are TRBV23-1 and TRBJ2-5; D unclear. TRBJ2-7 matches the DNA end more closely, so the J call is doubtful. TRBV23-1 qualifies as an ORF whose function is uncertain. This CDR3 is 15 amino acids long. The CDR3 loop is CASTSIVAGSYEQYF. The DNA for the CDR3 is TGCGCCAGCACCTCAATCGTGGCCGGATCCTACGAGCAGTACTTC.

The V call is TRBV5-8, the J call TRBJ2-1; TRBD2 matches 9 bases. This CDR3 has 15 residues. The J segment lost 2 bases and the V segment lost 3 bases, leaving 3 bases of the junction unmatched. Germline CDR1 and CDR2: SGHTS and YDEGEE. CDR3 in amino acids: CASSSAGGAYNEQFF. CDR3 sequence (DNA): TGTGCCAGCAGCTCAGCGGGGGGTGCCTACAATGAGCAGTTCTTC.

This rearrangement joins TRBV19 to TRBJ2-2, with a possible D match to TRBD2 (6 bases). V was trimmed by 7 bases and J by 1 base, leaving 13 bases between them. This CDR3 spans 15 amino acids. CDR1 LNHDA and CDR2 SQIVND come from the germline V gene (reference sequence). The CDR3 sequence is CASTHGGGNTGELFF. CDR3 bases: TGTGCCAGTACCCACGGGGGAGGGAACACCGGGGAGCTGTTTTTT. The full variable domain, rest sourced from reference TRBV19 and TRBJ2-2, is DGGITQSPKYLFRKEGQNVTLSCEQNLNHDAMYWYRQDPGQGLRLIYYSQIVNDFQKGDIAEGYSVSREKKESFPLTVTSAQKNPTAFYLCASTHGGGNTGELFFGEGSRLTVL.

The genes are TRBV7-6 and TRBJ2-5, with 11 nucleotides matching TRBD1. The DNA end favors TRBJ2-7, so the J call may be wrong. The CDR3 is 16 residues long. Germline-derived CDR1 and CDR2 are SGHVS and FNYEAQ. The CDR3 here is CASSLGAGQGAYEQYF. The CDR3 DNA reads TGTGCCAGCAGCTTAGGGGCGGGACAGGGGGCCTACGAGCAGTACTTC.

The chain links TRBV11-2 to TRBJ2-7; the D is unclear. Germline loops: CDR1 SGHAT, CDR2 FQNNGV. The CDR3 loop spans 13 amino acids. Between the trimmed V and J ends, which lost 5 bases and 6 bases, there was a span of 14 bases. Written as DNA, the CDR3 is TGTGCCAGCAGCCTGACAACCGCCAGCGAGCAGTACTTC. As protein: CASSLTTASEQYF.

V gene TRBV4-3 combines with J gene TRBJ1-3; no clear D gene. The CDR3 runs 16 residues. In germline, CDR1 is LGHNA, CDR2 YSLEER. V lost 1 base and J lost 0, with 10 bases in between. CDR3 in DNA: TGCGCCAGCAGCCAAGGGACTGCTAGCTCTGGAAACACCATATATTTT. As protein: CASSQGTASSGNTIYF.

This clone occurred once. The chain recombines TRBV27 with TRBJ1-2; 10 nucleotides match TRBD1. Per the germline V gene, CDR1 is MNHEY and CDR2 is SMNVEV (reference sequence). The CDR3 totals 15 residues. The ends lost 5 bases at V and 3 bases at J; junction bases unmatched: 6. DNA of the CDR3: TGTGCCAGCAGTACCCGACAGGGGGCCCACTATGGCTACACCTTC. Protein sequence: CASSTRQGAHYGYTF.

V and J are TRBV19 and TRBJ2-1; no definite D call. CDR1 and CDR2 (germline): LNHDA, SQIVND (reference sequence). V lost 1 base to trimming and J lost 9 bases, with 10 bases between them. This CDR3 has 13 residues. The DNA for the CDR3 is TGTGCCAGTAGTATAGGGTCTCGGGTTGAGCAGTTCTTC. Translated, it gives CASSIGSRVEQFF.

The chain links TRBV14 to TRBJ2-3; possibly TRBD2 for D (6 bases). V was shortened by 0 bases and J by 0 bases, with 10 bases between the two germline ends. Germline V gene sequence: CDR1 SGHDN, CDR2 FVKESK. This CDR3 has 16 amino acids. The CDR3 spells CASSQDPGSSTDTQYF. The CDR3 DNA follows: TGTGCCAGCAGCCAAGACCCCGGGAGTAGCACAGATACGCAGTATTTT.

This chain uses TRBV19 with TRBJ2-7, with 8 nucleotides matching TRBD1. CDR3 size: 15 residues. Germline V CDR1 and CDR2: LNHDA, SQIVND (reference sequence). J was trimmed by 0 bases and V by 1 base; bases with no gene match: 2. The CDR3 loop is CASSIATGGSYEQYF. CDR3 nucleotides: TGTGCCAGTAGTATAGCCACAGGGGGCTCCTACGAGCAGTACTTC.

The chain recombines TRBV28 with TRBJ1-1, with TRBD1 matching 9 bases. Trimming cost V 6 bases and J 1 base; bases outside gene matches: 3. The CDR3 totals 14 residues. Germline CDR1 and CDR2: MDHEN and SYDVKM. CDR3 in amino acids: CASSWGQGNTEAFF. CDR3 sequence (DNA): TGTGCCAGCAGCTGGGGACAGGGGAACACTGAAGCTTTCTTT.

The CDR3 sequence: CASSPPKRGIYEQYF. CDR3 DNA sequence: TGTGCCAGCAGCCCTCCCAAGCGGGGGATCTACGAGCAGTACTTC. The chain couples TRBV11-2 to TRBJ2-7; 8 nucleotides match TRBD2. Germline-derived CDR1 and CDR2 are SGHAT and FQNNGV. V was clipped by 5 bases and J by 3 bases; unmatched bases: 9. The CDR3 is made up of 15 amino acids.

The chain combines TRBV28 with TRBJ2-4; 8 bases map to TRBD2. Trimming at V came to 2 bases and at J to 0 bases, leaving 9 bases not matched to a gene. Per germline, CDR1 MDHEN and CDR2 SYDVKM. The CDR3 consists of 18 residues. The DNA for the CDR3 is TGTGCCAGCAGTTTAGCGGGAGGATCCCTCCTAGCCAAAAACATTCAGTACTTC. This sequence encodes CASSLAGGSLLAKNIQYF.

The chain recombines TRBV19 with TRBJ2-5, with D uncertain. V was trimmed by 6 bases and J by 4 bases, leaving 18 bases between them. CDR3 size: 15 residues. Germline CDR1 LNHDA, CDR2 SQIVND (reference sequence). The CDR3 DNA sequence: TGTGCCAGTAGAACCAGTGAGTTCTCGGGAGAGACCCAGTACTTC. Translation: CASRTSEFSGETQYF.

The rearrangement uses TRBV4-2 and TRBJ2-3; 10 bases align to TRBD1. With V trimmed by 4 bases and J by 2 bases, 15 bases remained unmatched. The CDR3 totals 19 residues. The V gene's germline CDR1 is LGHNA and CDR2 YNFKEQ. The CDR3 protein is CASSPKAHLTGGTTDTQYF. As DNA, the CDR3 is TGTGCCAGCAGCCCAAAGGCCCACTTGACAGGGGGCACCACAGATACGCAGTATTTT.

The gene calls are TRBV7-9 and TRBJ2-7; D is possibly TRBD2 (5 bases). V lost 6 bases to trimming and J lost 4 bases, with 22 bases between them. CDR3 size: 16 residues. CDR1 is SEHNR, CDR2 FQNEAQ, per germline (reference sequence). CDR3 DNA sequence: TGTGCCAGCAGTCAAAAGTGGGAAAGCGGCCTATACGAGCAGTACTTC. Protein product: CASSQKWESGLYEQYF.